This TCR beta chain was documented in a study of blood T cell repertoires in COVID-19. Looking at the study overall: Material from acute and convalescent COVID-19 was sourced from the United States, Italy and Spain. Sources were T cells, B-cell-depleted T cells, or PBMCs; the material itself was cDNA or gDNA.

Germline V CDR1 and CDR2: SGHRS, YFSETQ. J gave up 8 bases and V 5 bases, and 10 bases lay outside the gene matches. The CDR3 length is 16 residues. Method: immunoSEQ multiplex PCR; TCRdb's copy keeps in-frame clones and lacks some. The data contain more than 45,000 clones, around 79% of them seen just once; the ten biggest clones take up roughly 5.3%. Sequencing was carried out using peripheral blood. The TCR originated in a human donor in a cohort sampled during active COVID-19. The chain recombines TRBV5-1 with TRBJ2-1, with 13 nucleotides matching TRBD2. CDR3 sequence: CASSRGTSGMADEQFF. DNA of the CDR3: TGCGCCAGCAGTCGCGGGACTAGCGGGATGGCGGATGAGCAGTTCTTC.